The next 6 T cell receptor beta chains were all read from a single sample in a study of OX40 agonist ivuxolimab in advanced cancers. Profiled with immunoSEQ multiplex PCR; TCRdb holds only in-frame clones, not every one. Among 60,000 or so clones, around 90% were seen once, and the ten largest hold about a sixth. The sample here was CD4+ or CD8+ T cells sorted from blood, taken in a trial of the OX40 agonist ivuxolimab. The source of these receptors is an adult with an advanced solid tumor such as melanoma, head and neck, liver or kidney cancer.

Only a few counts were recorded for this clone. The rearrangement links TRBV30 to TRBJ1-2; the D is unclear. Trimming cost V 0 bases and J 4 bases, with 12 bases left between them. The CDR3 is made up of 14 amino acids. Germline CDR1 reads GTSNPN; CDR2 reads SVGIG (reference sequence). In DNA, the CDR3 is TGTGCCTGGAGTGTAGGAATAGCTTCCTATGGCTACACCTTC. This encodes CAWSVGIASYGYTF.

The chain recombines TRBV7-3 with TRBJ1-3; D ambiguous. Germline lookup yields CDR1 SGHTA and CDR2 FQGTGA. Deletions cut 3 bases from V and 2 bases from J, with 8 bases between. The CDR3 has 14 amino acids. CDR3 coding DNA: TGTGCCAGCAGCTTTTCGCAGCCTGGAAACACCATATATTTT. This gives the protein CASSFSQPGNTIYF.

The rearrangement links TRBV7-9 to TRBJ1-1; no reliable D call. Per the germline V gene, CDR1 is SEHNR and CDR2 is FQNEAQ (reference sequence). Trimming took off 1 base at V and 2 bases at J, with 11 bases between the two ends. CDR3 length: 15 residues. CDR3 nucleotide sequence: TGTGCCAGCAGCTTAGGTGGGCAGAGAAACACTGAAGCTTTCTTT. This translates into CASSLGGQRNTEAFF.

J is TRBJ1-4 and V is TRBV6-5; D ambiguous. The CDR3 has 13 residues. Trimming stripped 5 bases from V and 3 bases from J, with 7 bases between. CDR1 is MNHEY and CDR2 is SVGAGI in the germline V gene. CDR3 sequence: CASSLGPNEKLFF. In DNA form, the CDR3 reads TGTGCCAGCAGTCTAGGGCCTAATGAAAAACTGTTTTTT.

V and J are TRBV11-2 and TRBJ2-2, with unresolved D. CDR1 is SGHAT and CDR2 is FQNNGV in the germline V gene. Trimming removed 6 bases from V and 4 bases from J, with 6 bases in between. This CDR3 region has 12 residues. CDR3 sequence reads: CASSFVTGELFF. As DNA, the CDR3 is TGTGCCAGCAGTTTTGTCACCGGGGAGCTGTTTTTT.

The chain couples TRBV28 to TRBJ2-3, with 9 bases fitting TRBD2. The ends lost 4 bases at V and 6 bases at J; junction bases unmatched: 8. The germline V gene encodes CDR1 MDHEN and CDR2 SYDVKM. The CDR3 totals 15 residues. The CDR3 bases are TGTGCCAGCAGTTCCGTAGCGGGAGTGTTGGATACGCAGTATTTT. Amino acids: CASSSVAGVLDTQYF.